The 7 T cell receptor beta chains below come from one sample, sequenced in a study of T cells in localized non-small cell lung cancer. Generated by immunoSEQ multiplex PCR, the TCRdb table keeps only in-frame clones and is missing some. The table lists over a thousand clones, 30% to 45% of them singletons. The sequencing here drew on lung tumor tissue, taken before any cancer treatment. The receptors shown here come from a male donor aged 60 or over with stage II squamous cell lung carcinoma.

The J gene is TRBJ2-1, the V gene TRBV19, with a possible D match to TRBD1 (6 bases). The V gene's germline CDR1 is LNHDA and CDR2 SQIVND (reference sequence). Trimming pared 2 bases from V and 5 bases from J, leaving 7 bases between. The CDR3 loop spans 13 amino acids. The CDR3 protein is CASSIRTDNEQFF. The CDR3 DNA reads as TGTGCCAGTAGTATAAGGACAGACAATGAGCAGTTCTTC.

Here the CDR3 reads CAWSVAGGNTIYF. DNA for the CDR3: TGTGCCTGGAGTGTGGCGGGAGGAAACACCATATATTTT. This chain links TRBV30 with TRBJ1-3; unclear D gene. Germline V gene lookup returns CDR1 GTSNPN and CDR2 SVGIG (reference sequence). The length of the CDR3 is 13 residues. V lost 0 bases, J lost 4 bases, and 7 bases lay in between.

This sequence joins TRBV7-5 and TRBJ1-2; no DNA check was done on the table's D call, TRBD1. TRBV7-5 is flagged as a pseudogene. The CDR3 contains 15 residues. CDR3 sequence (DNA): TGTGCCAGCAGCCACGACAGGGGGCGAATTGATGGCTACACCTTC. Translating gives CASSHDRGRIDGYTF.

This clone is large within its sample. The V call is TRBV18, the J call TRBJ1-3; D call uncertain. The CDR3 spans 16 residues. The germline V and J ends were trimmed by 4 bases and 1 base, with 14 bases remaining between them. The germline gives CDR1 KGHSH, CDR2 LQKENI. CDR3 protein: CASSQFPAGSGNTIYF. CDR3 nucleotides: TGTGCCAGCTCACAATTCCCGGCAGGATCTGGAAACACCATATATTTT.

The genes are TRBV15 and TRBJ1-2; tentatively, D is TRBD1 (5 bases). Germline-derived CDR1 and CDR2 are LNHNV and YYDKDF (reference sequence). The CDR3 is 14 amino acids. V was cut by 0 bases and J by 8 bases, with 13 bases left in between. The CDR3, as DNA: TGTGCCACCAGCAGAGATGAAGGGGAAGGCGGCTACACCTTC. It translates to CATSRDEGEGGYTF.

In this sample, this clone turned up a few times. The chain carries TRBV19 and TRBJ1-3; tentative D call: TRBD1 (6 bases). CDR1 and CDR2 (germline): LNHDA, SQIVND (reference sequence). V was trimmed by 4 bases and J by 1 base, leaving 11 bases between them. The CDR3 has 15 amino acids. The CDR3 spells CASSSAGESGNTIYF. CDR3 sequence (DNA): TGTGCCAGTAGTAGTGCAGGGGAATCTGGAAACACCATATATTTT. Supplemented by reference TRBV19 and TRBJ1-3, the full variable domain reads DGGITQSPKYLFRKEGQNVTLSCEQNLNHDAMYWYRQDPGQGLRLIYYSQIVNDFQKGDIAEGYSVSREKKESFPLTVTSAQKNPTAFYLCASSSAGESGNTIYFGEGSWLTVV.

The chain is built from TRBV11-3 and TRBJ2-1; 11 nucleotides match TRBD2. The V and J ends lost 3 bases and 4 bases, in that order; junction bases with no gene match: 5. Germline CDR1 is SGHNT and CDR2 is YENEEA. The CDR3 has 16 residues. DNA for the CDR3: TGTGCCAGCAGCTTTGTGAGACTAGCGGGGTACAATGAGCAGTTCTTC. It codes for CASSFVRLAGYNEQFF.